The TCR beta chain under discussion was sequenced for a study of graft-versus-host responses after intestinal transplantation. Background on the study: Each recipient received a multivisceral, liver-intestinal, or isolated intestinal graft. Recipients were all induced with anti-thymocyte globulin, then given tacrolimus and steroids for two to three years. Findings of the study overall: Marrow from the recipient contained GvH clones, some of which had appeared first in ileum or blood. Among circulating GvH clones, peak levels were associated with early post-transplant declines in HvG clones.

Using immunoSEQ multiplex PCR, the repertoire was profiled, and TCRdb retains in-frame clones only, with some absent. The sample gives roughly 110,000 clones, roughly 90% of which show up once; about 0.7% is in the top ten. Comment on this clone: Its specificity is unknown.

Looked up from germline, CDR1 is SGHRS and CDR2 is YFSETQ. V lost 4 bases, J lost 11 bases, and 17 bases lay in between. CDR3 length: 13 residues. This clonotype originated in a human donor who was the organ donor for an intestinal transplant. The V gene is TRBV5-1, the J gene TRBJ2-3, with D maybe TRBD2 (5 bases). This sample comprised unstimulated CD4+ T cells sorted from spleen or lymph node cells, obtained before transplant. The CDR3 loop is CASSTEAGMGQYF. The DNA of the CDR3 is TGCGCCAGCAGCACCGAGGCCGGGATGGGGCAGTATTTT.